This is a list of T cell receptor beta chains from one sample in a study of Ad26.COV2.S vaccination and SARS-CoV-2 variants. TCRdb's table, derived via immunoSEQ multiplex PCR, lists solely in-frame clones and lacks some. The sample includes around 420,000 clones, approximately 88% of them seen just once. The input for sequencing was peripheral blood, taken in a trial of Ad26.COV2.S vaccine versus placebo. Receptors originate from a person aged 18-65 years who received the Ad26.COV2.S COVID-19 vaccine or a placebo. Each CDR3 is given without its conserved first and last residue.

len: 16; j_gene: TRBJ2-1; v_gene: TRBV4-3; CDR3aa: ASSPTRLAGGQGAEQF
len: 11; j_gene: TRBJ1-6; v_gene: TRBV12-3/TRBV12-4; CDR3aa: ASLRGYNSPLH
len: 13; j_gene: TRBJ2-2; v_gene: TRBV19; CDR3aa: ASRRDSSNTGELF
len: 13; j_gene: TRBJ1-2; v_gene: TRBV7-9; CDR3aa: ASSLVGQGSYGYT
len: 17; j_gene: TRBJ1-6; v_gene: TRBV28; CDR3aa: ASSLNRQTSNNFNSPLH
len: 13; j_gene: TRBJ2-5; v_gene: TRBV2; CDR3aa: ASSQDGQFQETQY
len: 12; j_gene: TRBJ2-4; v_gene: TRBV10-2; CDR3aa: ASSRGGTMGVQY
len: 16; j_gene: TRBJ2-1; v_gene: TRBV21-1; CDR3aa: ASSNLESLAGYDNEQF
len: 12; j_gene: TRBJ2-7; v_gene: TRBV10-1; CDR3aa: ASATGTPGGEQY
len: 12; j_gene: TRBJ2-3; v_gene: TRBV9; CDR3aa: ASATETDTDTQY
len: 10; j_gene: TRBJ1-1; v_gene: TRBV29-1; CDR3aa: SVIGGNTEAF
len: 10; j_gene: TRBJ2-1; v_gene: TRBV6-5; CDR3aa: ASSYRYNEQF
len: 11; j_gene: TRBJ2-1; v_gene: TRBV6-5; CDR3aa: ASTQPGRNEQF
len: 17; j_gene: TRBJ2-5; v_gene: TRBV28; CDR3aa: ASSFFLPRDRGEQETQY
len: 12; j_gene: TRBJ2-4; v_gene: TRBV7-2; CDR3aa: ASSPLAGGNIQY
len: 13; j_gene: TRBJ2-5; v_gene: TRBV11-2; CDR3aa: ASLSSGGPWETQY